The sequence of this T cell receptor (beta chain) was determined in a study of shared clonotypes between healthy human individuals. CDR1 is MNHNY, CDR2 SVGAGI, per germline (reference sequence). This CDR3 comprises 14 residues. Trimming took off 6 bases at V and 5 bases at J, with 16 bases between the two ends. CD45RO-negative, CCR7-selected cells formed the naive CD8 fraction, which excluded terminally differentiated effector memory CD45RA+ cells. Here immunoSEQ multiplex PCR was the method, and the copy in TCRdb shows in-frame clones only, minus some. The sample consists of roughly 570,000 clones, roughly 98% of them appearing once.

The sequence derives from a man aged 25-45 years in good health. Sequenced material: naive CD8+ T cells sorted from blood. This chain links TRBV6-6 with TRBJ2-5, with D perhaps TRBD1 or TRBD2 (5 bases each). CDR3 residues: CASRRPGPRETQYF. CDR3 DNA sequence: TGTGCCAGCAGACGACCGGGACCGAGGGAGACCCAGTACTTC.